This passage covers 21 T cell receptor beta chains from one sample sequenced in a study of blood T cell repertoires in COVID-19. Sequenced by immunoSEQ multiplex PCR; TCRdb stores in-frame clones only, minus some. The data hold about 240,000 clones, with approximately 86% observed a single time. Sequenced sample: peripheral blood. The receptor source for this set is a woman aged 70-85 years with active or convalescent COVID-19.

This clone showed up just once. V gene TRBV18 combines with J gene TRBJ1-4, with 8 bases that match TRBD1. The CDR3 is 15 residues long. V was clipped by 4 bases and J by 2 bases; unmatched bases: 3. CDR1 KGHSH and CDR2 LQKENI come from the germline V gene. DNA of the CDR3: TGTGCCAGCTCACGTGACAGGGGCACTAATGAAAAACTGTTTTTT. Translation: CASSRDRGTNEKLFF.

This chain connects TRBV7-8 to TRBJ2-3; perhaps TRBD1 as D (6 bases). There are 16 residues in the CDR3. V lost 5 bases and J lost 7, with 22 bases in between. Germline-derived CDR1 and CDR2 are SGHVS and FQNEAQ. The CDR3 reads CASSQDSLKGGNTQYF. The DNA for the CDR3 is TGTGCCAGCAGCCAAGACAGCCTAAAAGGGGGTAATACGCAGTATTTT. Using reference TRBV7-8 and TRBJ2-3 for the parts outside the CDR3, the full variable domain is GAGVSQSPRYKVAKRGQDVALRCDPISGHVSLFWYQQALGQGPEFLTYFQNEAQLDKSGLPSDRFFAERPEGSVSTLKIQRTQQEDSAVYLCASSQDSLKGGNTQYFGPGTRLTVL.

The J gene is TRBJ1-2, the V gene TRBV5-4; D is possibly TRBD1 (5 bases). This CDR3 is 12 amino acids long. Germline loops: CDR1 SGHNT, CDR2 YYREEE (reference sequence). V lost 4 bases and J lost 4, with 8 bases in between. CDR3 DNA sequence: TGTGCCAGCAGCCAGGACACCTATGGCTACACCTTC. Protein sequence: CASSQDTYGYTF.

V usage is TRBV29-1 and J usage is TRBJ1-2; 7 bases line up with TRBD1. Germline V lookup: CDR1 SQVTM, CDR2 ANQGSEA. The CDR3 sequence is 11 residues long. With V trimmed by 5 bases and J by 5 bases, 2 bases remained unmatched. The CDR3 here is CSVWGQYGYTF. As DNA, the CDR3 is TGCAGCGTTTGGGGACAGTATGGCTACACCTTC.

V is TRBV9 and J is TRBJ2-3; 9 positions agree with TRBD2. The ends lost 4 bases at V and 1 base at J; junction bases unmatched: 4. In germline, CDR1 is SGDLS, CDR2 YYNGEE. The CDR3 contains 15 residues. The CDR3: CASSTVAGGTDTQYF. The CDR3 DNA reads as TGTGCCAGCAGCACTGTAGCGGGGGGCACAGATACGCAGTATTTT.

V is TRBV10-2 and J is TRBJ2-7, with D possibly matching TRBD1 (5 bases). CDR1 is WSHSY and CDR2 is SAAADI in the germline V gene. Trimming shortened V by 10 bases and J by 3 bases, and 19 bases separated the two germline ends. The CDR3 length is 14 residues. Written as DNA, the CDR3 is TGCGCCATCTCTAACTCTGTGACAGACTACGAGCAGTACTTC. Its protein is CAISNSVTDYEQYF.

V gene TRBV3-1 (or the pseudogene TRBV3-2) combines with J gene TRBJ1-1, with D unresolved. The CDR3 spans 13 residues. Germline V gives CDR1 LGHDT, CDR2 YNNKEL (reference sequence). V dropped 5 bases and J dropped 6 bases, with 13 bases sitting between them. CDR3 in DNA: TGTGCCAGCAGCGCAAGCGGGCGCGCTGAAGCTTTCTTT. This codes for CASSASGRAEAFF.

The chain recombines TRBV2 with TRBJ2-3; possibly TRBD2 for D (6 bases). The CDR3 is made up of 14 amino acids. Germline V gives CDR1 SNHLY, CDR2 FYNNEI. Between the trimmed V and J ends, which lost 6 bases and 0 bases, there was a span of 10 bases. CDR3 DNA: TGTGCCAGCAGGGGGGGACCTAGCACAGATACGCAGTATTTT. Encoded protein: CASRGGPSTDTQYF.

The chain recombines TRBV6-2 or TRBV6-3 with TRBJ2-1; D gene unclear. V dropped 6 bases and J dropped 10 bases, with 16 bases sitting between them. The CDR3 length is 13 residues. Germline-derived CDR1 and CDR2 are MNHEY and SVGEGT. The CDR3 nucleotides are TGTGCCAGCAGCAATCCAGCTTTGGGCGAGCAGTTCTTC. Translating gives CASSNPALGEQFF.

This chain links TRBV4-3 with TRBJ1-4; 9 nucleotides match TRBD1. Germline CDR1 reads LGHNA; CDR2 reads YSLEER. V was clipped by 4 bases and J by 5 bases; unmatched bases: 5. This CDR3 comprises 15 residues. CDR3 bases: TGCGCCAGCAGCCCTGGGGACAGGGTGAATGAAAAACTGTTTTTT. Translation gives CASSPGDRVNEKLFF.

This clone was recorded once. The chain links TRBV7-3 to TRBJ2-7; TRBD1 agrees at 10 bases. There are 16 residues in the CDR3. Germline loops: CDR1 SGHTA, CDR2 FQGTGA. Trimming at V came to 3 bases and at J to 12 bases, leaving 17 bases not matched to a gene. Here the CDR3 DNA reads TGTGCCAGCAGCTTCTCTGGCGGGACAGGGGAACTTACTCTGTACTTC. It translates to CASSFSGGTGELTLYF.

The chain combines TRBV29-1 with TRBJ1-1; D gene uncertain. V was trimmed by 2 bases and J by 9 bases, leaving 10 bases between them. Germline loops: CDR1 SQVTM, CDR2 ANQGSEA. This CDR3 region has 11 residues. CDR3 loop: CSVEMLSQAFF. The CDR3 nucleotides read TGCAGCGTTGAAATGTTGTCTCAAGCTTTCTTT.

This chain uses TRBV19 with TRBJ2-7; 7 nucleotides match TRBD2. The V segment lost 1 base and the J segment 2 bases; nucleotides outside the gene matches: 5. This CDR3 is built from 15 residues. CDR1 is LNHDA and CDR2 is SQIVND in the germline V gene (reference sequence). The CDR3 is CASSIGGGTAYEQYF. The DNA of the CDR3 is TGTGCCAGTAGTATAGGGGGAGGGACGGCCTACGAGCAGTACTTC.

This chain joins TRBV18 and TRBJ2-3; TRBD2 matches 7 bases. This CDR3 contains 14 residues. The germline gives CDR1 KGHSH, CDR2 LQKENI. V trimming: 3 bases; J trimming: 2 bases; junction bases outside the gene matches: 2. The CDR3, as DNA: TGTGCCAGCTCACCGGGGGGGACCACAGATACGCAGTATTTT. Amino acids: CASSPGGTTDTQYF.

The rearrangement links TRBV6-5 to TRBJ1-6; 9 positions match TRBD1. CDR1 and CDR2 from the germline V gene are MNHEY and SVGAGI. With 8 bases clipped from V and 7 bases from J, the junction kept 9 bases outside the gene matches. The length of the CDR3 is 15 residues. The CDR3: CASGLIDRGNSPLHF. The CDR3 DNA sequence: TGTGCCAGCGGGCTTATTGACAGGGGGAATTCACCCCTCCACTTT.

V and J are TRBV28 and TRBJ1-1; tentatively, D is TRBD1 (6 bases). This CDR3 has 14 amino acids. Trimming removed 3 bases from V and 6 bases from J, with 14 bases in between. Germline V lookup: CDR1 MDHEN, CDR2 SYDVKM. CDR3 nucleotides: TGTGCCAGCAGTTTGTCCGGGGGGCGCGCTGAAGCTTTCTTT. Translated, it gives CASSLSGGRAEAFF. Filled out from reference TRBV28 and TRBJ1-1, the complete variable domain reads DVKVTQSSRYLVKRTGEKVFLECVQDMDHENMFWYRQDPGLGLRLIYFSYDVKMKEKGDIPEGYSVSREKKERFSLILESASTNQTSMYLCASSLSGGRAEAFFGQGTRLTVV.

The chain joins TRBV5-4 to TRBJ1-4; D may be TRBD1 (5 bases). CDR1 SGHNT and CDR2 YYREEE come from the germline V gene (reference sequence). This CDR3 has 14 residues. V lost 0 bases, J lost 5 bases, and 8 bases lay in between. The CDR3 sequence: CASSLGTLNEKLFF. The CDR3, as DNA: TGTGCCAGCAGCTTGGGGACATTGAATGAAAAACTGTTTTTT. The full variable domain, with the rest looked up from reference TRBV5-4 and TRBJ1-4, is ETGVTQSPTHLIKTRGQQVTLRCSSQSGHNTVSWYQQALGQGPQFIFQYYREEENGRGNFPPRFSGLQFPNYSSELNVNALELDDSALYLCASSLGTLNEKLFFGSGTQLSVL.

This chain joins TRBV4-1 and TRBJ2-5; 10 positions match TRBD1. Germline V lookup: CDR1 MGHRA, CDR2 YSYEKL. V shed 3 bases, J shed 7 bases, and the junction held 5 bases outside the gene matches. The CDR3 sequence is 14 residues long. The CDR3 sequence is CASSQGTGVGTQYF. DNA for the CDR3: TGCGCCAGCAGCCAGGGGACAGGGGTTGGGACCCAGTACTTC.

Concerning this clone: Other DNA sequences of this sample code for an identical CDR3. V and J are TRBV27 and TRBJ1-5, with a weak D call TRBD1 (5 bases). The CDR3 consists of 12 residues. V was cut by 2 bases and J by 6 bases, with 5 bases left in between. Germline CDR1 MNHEY, CDR2 SMNVEV (reference sequence). The chain's CDR3 is CASSLRGQPQHF. DNA for the CDR3: TGTGCCAGCAGTTTAAGGGGTCAGCCCCAGCATTTT.

The chain recombines TRBV9 with TRBJ1-1; D is unclear. Trimming left V 0 bases short and J 4 bases short, with 7 bases between. There are 13 residues in the CDR3. The germline gives CDR1 SGDLS, CDR2 YYNGEE. The CDR3: CASSVGASTEAFF. The CDR3 DNA sequence: TGTGCCAGCAGCGTAGGGGCGAGCACTGAAGCTTTCTTT.

The chain joins TRBV5-1 to TRBJ2-2, with 7 bases lining up with TRBD1. The length of the CDR3 is 14 residues. The germline V gene encodes CDR1 SGHRS and CDR2 YFSETQ. The V segment lost 5 bases and the J segment 3 bases; nucleotides outside the gene matches: 4. This chain's CDR3 is CASRPQGDTGELFF. The CDR3 bases are TGCGCCAGCAGACCGCAGGGGGACACCGGGGAGCTGTTTTTT.